Listed below are T cell receptor beta chains from one sample, sequenced in a study of blood T cell repertoires in COVID-19. Measured with immunoSEQ multiplex PCR; TCRdb has only the in-frame clones, and not every one. Among roughly 180,000 clones, approximately 90% were seen once, and the ten largest hold 2.5% to 3.5%. Sample: peripheral blood. The receptors here all came from a woman between 25 and 40 years old with active or convalescent COVID-19. The CDR3 runs from the conserved cysteine through the conserved F or W. Fields, in order: V gene, D gene, clone size, J gene, CDR3 DNA, CDR3 protein. D genes are given only for firm matches. Size values are once, few and many counts, or a class for expanded clones, and some rows have none.

>TRBV10-1|.|.|TRBJ1-1
TGCGCCAGCAGTGACCCGAGGAGGGGAATGAACACTGAAGCTTTCTTT
CASSDPRRGMNTEAFF
>TRBV19|TRBD1|.|TRBJ1-2
TGTGCCAGTAGTATAGTTCAACCGGGTAGGCAGGGGGTCTATGGCTACACCTTC
CASSIVQPGRQGVYGYTF
>TRBV4-1|.|.|TRBJ2-7
TGCGCCAGCAGCCAAGATCAGTTCGGGTCTCAGTGGCACTTC
CASSQDQFGSQWHF
>TRBV6-6|TRBD1|.|TRBJ1-4
TGTGCCAGCACCCTGACACAGGGGGCGAATGAAAAACTGTTTTTT
CASTLTQGANEKLFF
>TRBV28|.|.|TRBJ1-5
TGTGCCAGCAGAGAGTACTCCTACAATCAGCCCCAGCATTTT
CASREYSYNQPQHF
>TRBV13|.|.|TRBJ2-7
TGTGCCAGCAGCTTAGCTGGAGGAATCGGGTACGAGCAGTACTTC
CASSLAGGIGYEQYF
>TRBV3-1/TRBV3-2|.|.|TRBJ1-3
TGTGCCAGCAGCCAAGAGGGAGGGGTCGCCGGAAACACCATATATTTT
CASSQEGGVAGNTIYF
>TRBV4-2|.|.|TRBJ2-2
TGTGCCAGCAGCCCGGCGGGAATCCACACCGGGGAGCTGTTTTTT
CASSPAGIHTGELFF
>TRBV5-1|TRBD1|.|TRBJ1-1
TGCGCCAGCAGCCTACAGGGACAGGGCAGCACTGAAGCTTTCTTT
CASSLQGQGSTEAFF
>TRBV19|TRBD1|.|TRBJ1-1
TGTGCCAGCCTGGTCCCCGACAGGGGCAACACTGAAGCTTTCTTT
CASLVPDRGNTEAFF
>TRBV5-6|.|.|TRBJ2-1
TGTGCCAGCAGCTTAGCGGCCCCCTACAATGAGCAGTTCTTC
CASSLAAPYNEQFF
>TRBV19|TRBD1|.|TRBJ1-5
TGTGCCAGTAGTACGGGACAGGGCGGGAATCAGCCCCAGCATTTT
CASSTGQGGNQPQHF
>TRBV6-5|.|.|TRBJ1-5
TGTGCCAGCAGTTACTCGACGACAGGCAATCAGCCCCAGCATTTT
CASSYSTTGNQPQHF
>TRBV6-5|TRBD1|few|TRBJ2-7
TGTGCCAGCAGTTCCCGGGACAGGGGTATCGACGAGCAGTACTTC
CASSSRDRGIDEQYF
>TRBV11-2|TRBD1|.|TRBJ1-4
TGTGCCAGCAGCTTAGGAGGGACAGCACCTGAAAAACTGTTTTTT
CASSLGGTAPEKLFF